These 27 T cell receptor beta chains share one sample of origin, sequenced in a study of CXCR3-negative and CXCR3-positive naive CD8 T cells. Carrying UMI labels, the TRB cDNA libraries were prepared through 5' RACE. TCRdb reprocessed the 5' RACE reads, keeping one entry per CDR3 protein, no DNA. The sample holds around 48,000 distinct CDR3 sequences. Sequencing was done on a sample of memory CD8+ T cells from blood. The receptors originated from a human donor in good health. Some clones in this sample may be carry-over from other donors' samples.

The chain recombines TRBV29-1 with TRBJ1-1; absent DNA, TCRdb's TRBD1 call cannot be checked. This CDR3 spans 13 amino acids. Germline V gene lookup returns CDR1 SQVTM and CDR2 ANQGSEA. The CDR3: CSVRDREGAEAFF.

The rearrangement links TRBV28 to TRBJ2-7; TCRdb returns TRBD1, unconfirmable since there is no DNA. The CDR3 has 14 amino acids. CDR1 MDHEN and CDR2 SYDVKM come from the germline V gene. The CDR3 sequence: CASSFGAGPYEQYF.

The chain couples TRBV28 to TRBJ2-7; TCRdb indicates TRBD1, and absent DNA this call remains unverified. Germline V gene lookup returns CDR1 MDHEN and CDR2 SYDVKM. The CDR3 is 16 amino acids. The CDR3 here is CASSRTVDRLGHEQYF.

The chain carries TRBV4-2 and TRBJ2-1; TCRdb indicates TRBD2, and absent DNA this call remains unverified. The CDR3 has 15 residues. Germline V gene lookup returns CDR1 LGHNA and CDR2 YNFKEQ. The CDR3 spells CASSPGTSHSDEQFF.

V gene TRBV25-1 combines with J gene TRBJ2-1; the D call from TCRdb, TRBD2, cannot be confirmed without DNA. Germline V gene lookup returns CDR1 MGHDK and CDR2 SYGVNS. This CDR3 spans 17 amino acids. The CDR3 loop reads CASSEFYREGSYNEQFF. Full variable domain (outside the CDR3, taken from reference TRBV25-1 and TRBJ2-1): EADIYQTPRYLVIGTGKKITLECSQTMGHDKMYWYQQDPGMELHLIHYSYGVNSTEKGDLSSESTVSRIRTEHFPLTLESARPSHTSQYLCASSEFYREGSYNEQFFGPGTRLTVL.

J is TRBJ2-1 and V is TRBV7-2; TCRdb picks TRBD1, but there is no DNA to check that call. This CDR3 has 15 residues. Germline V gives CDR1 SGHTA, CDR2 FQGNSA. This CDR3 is CASSYRDASYNEQFF.

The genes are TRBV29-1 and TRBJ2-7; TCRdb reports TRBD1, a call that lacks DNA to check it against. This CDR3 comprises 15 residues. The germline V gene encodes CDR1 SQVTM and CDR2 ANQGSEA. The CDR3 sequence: CSVEFQGQGLREQYF.

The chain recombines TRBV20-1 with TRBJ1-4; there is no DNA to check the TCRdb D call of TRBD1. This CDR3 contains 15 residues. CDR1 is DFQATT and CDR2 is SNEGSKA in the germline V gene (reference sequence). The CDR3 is CSARTGFATNEKLFF.

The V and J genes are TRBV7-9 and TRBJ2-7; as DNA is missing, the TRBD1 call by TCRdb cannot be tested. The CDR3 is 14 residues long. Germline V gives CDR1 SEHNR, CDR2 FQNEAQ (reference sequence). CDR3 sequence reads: CASSPRTGGYEQYF.

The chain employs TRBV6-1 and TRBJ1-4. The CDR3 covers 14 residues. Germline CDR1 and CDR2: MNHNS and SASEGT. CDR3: CASTSAESYEKLFF.

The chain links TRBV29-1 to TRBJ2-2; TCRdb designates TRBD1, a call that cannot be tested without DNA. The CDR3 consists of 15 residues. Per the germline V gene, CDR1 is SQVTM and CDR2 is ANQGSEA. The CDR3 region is CSALGGQGTTGELFF.

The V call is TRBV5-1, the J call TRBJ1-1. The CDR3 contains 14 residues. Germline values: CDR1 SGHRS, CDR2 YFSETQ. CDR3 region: CASGEGFENTEAFF.

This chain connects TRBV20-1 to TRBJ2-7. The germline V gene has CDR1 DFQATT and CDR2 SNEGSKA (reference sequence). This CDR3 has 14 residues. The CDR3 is CSARDGDNSYEQYF.

The CDR3: CSATGRQNYGYTF. The rearrangement joins TRBV20-1 to TRBJ1-2. CDR1 and CDR2 (germline): DFQATT, SNEGSKA (reference sequence). The CDR3 sequence is 13 residues long.

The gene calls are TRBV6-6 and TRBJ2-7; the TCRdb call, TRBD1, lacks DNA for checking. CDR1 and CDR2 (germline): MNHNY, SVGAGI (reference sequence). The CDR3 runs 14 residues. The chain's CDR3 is CASNPGQGNYEQYF.

CDR3 sequence: CASSQALQEKIYGYTF. The chain recombines TRBV3-1 with TRBJ1-2; without DNA, the TCRdb call of TRBD1 cannot be checked. Germline V CDR1 and CDR2: LGHDT, YNNKEL (reference sequence). The CDR3 has 16 residues.

The CDR3 here is CATSRDLGNTGELFF. The chain employs TRBV15 and TRBJ2-2. This CDR3 spans 15 amino acids. Per the germline V gene, CDR1 is LNHNV and CDR2 is YYDKDF (reference sequence).

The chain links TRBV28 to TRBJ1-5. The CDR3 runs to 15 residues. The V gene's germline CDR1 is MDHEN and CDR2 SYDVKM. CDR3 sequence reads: CASKRARASNQPQHF.

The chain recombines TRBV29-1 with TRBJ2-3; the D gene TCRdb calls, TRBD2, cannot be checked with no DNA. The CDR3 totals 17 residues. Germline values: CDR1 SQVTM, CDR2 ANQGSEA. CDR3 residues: CSVDGWTSGRGTDTQYF.

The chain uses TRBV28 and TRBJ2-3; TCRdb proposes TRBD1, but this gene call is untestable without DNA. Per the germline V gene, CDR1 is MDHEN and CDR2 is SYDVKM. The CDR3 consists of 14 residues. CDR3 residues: CASSLGVSWDTQYF.

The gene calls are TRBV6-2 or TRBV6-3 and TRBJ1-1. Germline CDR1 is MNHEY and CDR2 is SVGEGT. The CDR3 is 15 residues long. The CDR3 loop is CASEYQGGSNTEAFF.

This CDR3 is CAWEEGYGYTF. The V call is TRBV30, the J call TRBJ1-2. The CDR3 is 11 residues long. CDR1 and CDR2 (germline): GTSNPN, SVGIG (reference sequence).

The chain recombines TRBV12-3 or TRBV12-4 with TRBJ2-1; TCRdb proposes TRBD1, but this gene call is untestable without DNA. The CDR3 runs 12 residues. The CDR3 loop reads CASSLEGDEQFF.

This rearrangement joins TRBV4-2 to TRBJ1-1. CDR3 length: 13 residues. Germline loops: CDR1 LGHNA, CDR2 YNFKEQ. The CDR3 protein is CASSHPIGTEAFF.

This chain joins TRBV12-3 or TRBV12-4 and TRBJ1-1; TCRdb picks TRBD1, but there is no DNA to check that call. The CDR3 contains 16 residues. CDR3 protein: CASSTGTGFSGTEAFF.

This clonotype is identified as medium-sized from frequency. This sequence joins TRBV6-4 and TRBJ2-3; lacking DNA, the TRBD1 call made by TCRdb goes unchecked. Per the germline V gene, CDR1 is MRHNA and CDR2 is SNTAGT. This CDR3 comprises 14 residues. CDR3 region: CASSKGADTDTQYF.

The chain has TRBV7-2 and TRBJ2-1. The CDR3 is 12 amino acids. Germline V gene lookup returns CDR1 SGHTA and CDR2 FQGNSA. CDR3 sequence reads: CASSPQTNEQFF.